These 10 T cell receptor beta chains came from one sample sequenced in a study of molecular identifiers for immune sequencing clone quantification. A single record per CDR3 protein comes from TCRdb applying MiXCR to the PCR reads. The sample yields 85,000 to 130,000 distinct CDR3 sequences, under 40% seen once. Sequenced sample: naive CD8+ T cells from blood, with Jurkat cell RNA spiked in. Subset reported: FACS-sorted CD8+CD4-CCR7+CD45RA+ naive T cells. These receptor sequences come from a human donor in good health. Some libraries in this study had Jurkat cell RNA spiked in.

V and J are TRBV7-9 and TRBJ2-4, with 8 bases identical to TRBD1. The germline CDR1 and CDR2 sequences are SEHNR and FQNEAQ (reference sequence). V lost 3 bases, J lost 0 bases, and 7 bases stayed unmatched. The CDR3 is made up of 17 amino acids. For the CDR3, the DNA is TGTGCCAGCAGCTTCTTGGGGCAGGGGGCAGCCAAAAACATTCAGTACTTC. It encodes CASSFLGQGAAKNIQYF. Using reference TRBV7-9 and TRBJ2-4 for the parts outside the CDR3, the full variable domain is DTGVSQNPRHKITKRGQNVTFRCDPISEHNRLYWYRQTLGQGPEFLTYFQNEAQLEKSRLLSDRFSAERPKGSFSTLEIQRTEQGDSAMYLCASSFLGQGAAKNIQYFGAGTRLSVL.

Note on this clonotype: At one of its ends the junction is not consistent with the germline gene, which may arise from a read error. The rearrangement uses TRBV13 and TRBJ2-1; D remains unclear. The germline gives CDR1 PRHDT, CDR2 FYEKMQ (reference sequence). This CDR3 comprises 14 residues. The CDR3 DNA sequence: TGTGCCAGCAGCATAGGCAGGATCCCCCCTGAGCAGTTCTTC. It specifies CASSIGRIPPEQFF. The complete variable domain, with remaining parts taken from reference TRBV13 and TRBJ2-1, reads AAGVIQSPRHLIKEKRETATLKCYPIPRHDTVYWYQQGPGQDPQFLISFYEKMQSDKGSIPDRFSAQQFSDYHSELNMSSLELGDSALYFCASSIGRIPPEQFFGPGTRLTVL.

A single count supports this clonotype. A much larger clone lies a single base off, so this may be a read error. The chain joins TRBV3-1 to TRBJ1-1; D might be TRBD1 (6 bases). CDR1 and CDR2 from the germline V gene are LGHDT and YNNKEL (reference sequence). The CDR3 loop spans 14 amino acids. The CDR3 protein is CASSQGQEDTGAFF. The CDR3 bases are TGTGCCAGCAGCCAAGGACAGGAGGACACTGGAGCTTTCTTT.

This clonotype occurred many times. The CDR3 DNA is TGTGCCAGCAGTCCCATCGGAAATGAAAAACTGTTTTTT. Amino acids: CASSPIGNEKLFF. V is TRBV6-5 and J is TRBJ1-4; D ambiguous. This CDR3 comprises 13 residues. Trimming stripped 5 bases from V and 5 bases from J, with 9 bases between. The V gene's germline CDR1 is MNHEY and CDR2 SVGAGI.

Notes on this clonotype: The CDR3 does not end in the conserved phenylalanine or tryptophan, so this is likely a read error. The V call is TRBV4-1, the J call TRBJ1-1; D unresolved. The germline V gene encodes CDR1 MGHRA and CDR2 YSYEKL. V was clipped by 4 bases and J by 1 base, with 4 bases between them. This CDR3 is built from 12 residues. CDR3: CASSLGNTEAFV. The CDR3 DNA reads TGCGCCAGCAGCCTTGGGAACACTGAAGCTTTCGTT.

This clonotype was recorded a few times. The CDR3 loop reads CASSEGQGLNQPQHF. For the CDR3, the DNA is TGTGCCAGTAGTGAGGGGCAGGGCCTTAATCAGCCCCAGCATTTT. J is TRBJ1-5 and V is TRBV19, with D possibly TRBD1 on 5 matching bases. The CDR3 covers 15 residues. Trimming cost V 5 bases and J 4 bases, with 15 bases left between them. Germline V gives CDR1 LNHDA, CDR2 SQIVND (reference sequence).

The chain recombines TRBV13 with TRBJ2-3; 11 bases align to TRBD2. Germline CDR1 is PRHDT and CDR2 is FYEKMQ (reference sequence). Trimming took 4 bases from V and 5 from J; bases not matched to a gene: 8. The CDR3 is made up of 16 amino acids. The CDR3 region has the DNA TGTGCCAGCAGCTCCATAGCGGGAGGGCCTCGAGATACGCAGTATTTT. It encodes CASSSIAGGPRDTQYF. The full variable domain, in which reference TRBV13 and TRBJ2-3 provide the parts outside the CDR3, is AAGVIQSPRHLIKEKRETATLKCYPIPRHDTVYWYQQGPGQDPQFLISFYEKMQSDKGSIPDRFSAQQFSDYHSELNMSSLELGDSALYFCASSSIAGGPRDTQYFGPGTRLTVL.

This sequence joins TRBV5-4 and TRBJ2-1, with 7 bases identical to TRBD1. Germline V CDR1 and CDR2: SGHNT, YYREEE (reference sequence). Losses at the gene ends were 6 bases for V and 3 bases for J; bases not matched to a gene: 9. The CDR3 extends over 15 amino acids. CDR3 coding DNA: TGTGCCAGCACACACCGGCAGGGGGTCTACAATGAGCAGTTCTTC. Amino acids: CASTHRQGVYNEQFF.

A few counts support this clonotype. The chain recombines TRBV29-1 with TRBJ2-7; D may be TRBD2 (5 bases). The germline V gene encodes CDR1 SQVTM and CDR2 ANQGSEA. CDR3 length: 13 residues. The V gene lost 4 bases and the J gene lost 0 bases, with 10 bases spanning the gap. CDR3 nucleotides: TGCAGCGTTGTACGGGGTCACTCCTACGAGCAGTACTTC. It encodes CSVVRGHSYEQYF.

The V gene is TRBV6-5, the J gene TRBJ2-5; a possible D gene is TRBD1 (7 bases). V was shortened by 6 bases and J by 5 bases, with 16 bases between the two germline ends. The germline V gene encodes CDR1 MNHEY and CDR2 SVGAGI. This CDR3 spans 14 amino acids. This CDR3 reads CASSPQGEEETQYF. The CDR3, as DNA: TGTGCCAGCAGCCCGCAGGGGGAGGAGGAGACCCAGTACTTC.